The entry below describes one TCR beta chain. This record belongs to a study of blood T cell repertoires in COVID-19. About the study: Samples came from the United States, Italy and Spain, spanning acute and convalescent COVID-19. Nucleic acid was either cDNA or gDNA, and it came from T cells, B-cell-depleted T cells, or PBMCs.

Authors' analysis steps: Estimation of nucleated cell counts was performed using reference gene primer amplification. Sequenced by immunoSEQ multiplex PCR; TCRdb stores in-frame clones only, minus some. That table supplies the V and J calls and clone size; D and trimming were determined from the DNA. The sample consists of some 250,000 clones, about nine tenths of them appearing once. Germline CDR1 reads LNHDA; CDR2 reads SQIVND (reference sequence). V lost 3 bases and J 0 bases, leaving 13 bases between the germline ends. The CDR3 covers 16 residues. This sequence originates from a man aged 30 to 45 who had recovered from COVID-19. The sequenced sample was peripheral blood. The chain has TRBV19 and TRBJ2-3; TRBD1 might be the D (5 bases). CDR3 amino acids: CASSIRTDTSTDTQYF. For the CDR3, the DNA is TGTGCCAGTAGTATCCGGACGGACACTAGCACAGATACGCAGTATTTT.